Listed here are 19 T cell receptor beta chains from one sample, sequenced in a study of graft-versus-host responses after intestinal transplantation. Produced via immunoSEQ multiplex PCR; TCRdb's table is partial and in-frame only. The profile covers 85,000 to 90,000 clones, with 90% appearing a single time and 0.11% taken by the ten largest. These receptors lack a known antigen. The sequencing used unstimulated CD4+ T cells sorted from spleen or lymph node cells, collected before intestinal transplant. The receptor set was obtained from a human donor who received an intestinal transplant.

This clone occurred a few times. The chain uses TRBV4-1 and TRBJ2-3, with 9 bases lining up with TRBD1. The CDR3 runs to 16 residues. The V segment lost 3 bases and the J segment 3 bases; nucleotides outside the gene matches: 7. Germline CDR1 is MGHRA and CDR2 is YSYEKL. CDR3 nucleotides: TGCGCCAGCAGCCACCCGGGACAGGGAGGGACAGATACGCAGTATTTT. Translation: CASSHPGQGGTDTQYF.

J is TRBJ2-1 and V is TRBV4-1, with TRBD1 as a possible D gene (5 bases). CDR3 length: 17 residues. CDR1 and CDR2 from the germline V gene are MGHRA and YSYEKL. The germline V and J ends were trimmed by 1 base and 4 bases, with 17 bases remaining between them. Here the CDR3 DNA reads TGCGCCAGCAGCCAAGGGGCCGCAAGGGGAAGATACAATGAGCAGTTCTTC. This gives the protein CASSQGAARGRYNEQFF.

This chain joins TRBV6-6 and TRBJ2-2; possible D gene TRBD1, 5 bases. The CDR3 sequence is 11 residues long. Trimming took off 7 bases at V and 7 bases at J, with 7 bases between the two ends. Germline V gives CDR1 MNHNY, CDR2 SVGAGI (reference sequence). The DNA of the CDR3 is TGTGCCAGCAAGGGGCTCGGGGAGCTGTTTTTT. This gives the protein CASKGLGELFF.

The rearrangement joins TRBV6-4 to TRBJ2-3; D gene unclear. Germline loops: CDR1 MRHNA, CDR2 SNTAGT. The CDR3 is 13 residues long. Trimming pared 4 bases from V and 0 bases from J, leaving 5 bases between. The CDR3 DNA sequence: TGTGCCAGCAGTGTGCAGAGCACAGATACGCAGTATTTT. Its protein is CASSVQSTDTQYF.

The gene calls are TRBV7-9 and TRBJ2-1; 7 nucleotides match TRBD2. Looked up from germline, CDR1 is SEHNR and CDR2 is FQNEAQ (reference sequence). CDR3 size: 16 residues. V gave up 2 bases and J gave up 7 bases; unmatched junction bases: 11. This CDR3 reads CASSLNRAGVKNEQFF. In nucleotides, the CDR3 is TGTGCCAGCAGCTTAAACCGCGCGGGGGTTAAGAATGAGCAGTTCTTC. Looking up the rest from reference TRBV7-9 and TRBJ2-1 gives the full variable domain: DTGVSQNPRHKITKRGQNVTFRCDPISEHNRLYWYRQTLGQGPEFLTYFQNEAQLEKSRLLSDRFSAERPKGSFSTLEIQRTEQGDSAMYLCASSLNRAGVKNEQFFGPGTRLTVL.

This clone came up a few times. This chain joins TRBV14 and TRBJ1-6, with D uncertain. Trimming cost V 1 base and J 8 bases, with 6 bases left between them. The germline V gene encodes CDR1 SGHDN and CDR2 FVKESK. The CDR3 contains 13 residues. In DNA form, the CDR3 reads TGTGCCAGCAGCCAAGTGGCAGATTCACCCCTCCACTTT. Its protein product is CASSQVADSPLHF.

The chain recombines TRBV7-8 with TRBJ1-1, with TRBD1 matching 7 bases. CDR3 size: 15 residues. Per germline, CDR1 SGHVS and CDR2 FQNEAQ. The V gene end was trimmed by 1 base and the J gene end by 5 bases; junction bases not matched to a gene: 7. CDR3 sequence reads: CASSLDGGRGTEAFF. CDR3 nucleotide sequence: TGTGCCAGCAGCTTAGACGGCGGCAGGGGGACTGAAGCTTTCTTT.

The V and J genes are TRBV29-1 and TRBJ2-1; 10 nucleotides match TRBD2. The CDR3 runs 16 residues. V lost 6 bases and J lost 0; bases outside the gene matches: 8. CDR1 is SQVTM, CDR2 ANQGSEA, per germline. The DNA for the CDR3 is TGCAGCGTGGCTGGACTAGCGGAGAGCTCCTACAATGAGCAGTTCTTC. It translates to CSVAGLAESSYNEQFF.

This rearrangement joins TRBV5-8 to TRBJ1-3, with 8 bases lining up with TRBD1. In germline, CDR1 is SGHTS, CDR2 YDEGEE. The CDR3 sequence is 17 residues long. The J segment lost 0 bases and the V segment lost 5 bases, leaving 10 bases of the junction unmatched. The CDR3: CASSLRPGQASGNTIYF. The DNA of the CDR3 is TGTGCCAGCAGTTTACGTCCGGGACAGGCCTCTGGAAACACCATATATTTT.

The CDR3, as DNA: TGTGCCAGCACTCCCTCCTACGAGCAGTACTTC. Translated, it gives CASTPSYEQYF. The chain joins TRBV2 to TRBJ2-7; D is ambiguous. CDR1 is SNHLY, CDR2 FYNNEI, per germline. The CDR3 extends over 11 amino acids. Trimming cost V 7 bases and J 0 bases, with 4 bases left between them.

The CDR3 region is CASSASPGTLDIQYF. The CDR3 bases are TGTGCCAGCAGCGCGAGCCCCGGGACTTTGGACATTCAGTACTTC. The chain links TRBV9 to TRBJ2-4, with a weak D call TRBD2 (6 bases). Deletions cut 3 bases from V and 8 bases from J, with 18 bases between. The CDR3 extends over 15 amino acids. From germline, CDR1 is SGDLS and CDR2 YYNGEE.

V is TRBV9 and J is TRBJ1-5; D is possibly TRBD1 (6 bases). Germline assignment: CDR1 SGDLS and CDR2 YYNGEE. V lost 7 bases to trimming and J lost 9 bases, with 23 bases between them. The CDR3 runs to 15 residues. Written as DNA, the CDR3 is TGTGCCAGCCTAGGGGGGGGCCGCGGTTCGTGGCCCCAGCATTTT. Translation gives CASLGGGRGSWPQHF.

J is TRBJ2-7 and V is TRBV5-1; TRBD2 matches at 15 bases. With V trimmed by 4 bases and J by 5 bases, 7 bases remained unmatched. Looked up from germline, CDR1 is SGHRS and CDR2 is YFSETQ. The CDR3 totals 16 residues. The DNA of the CDR3 is TGCGCCAGCAGCCCCGGACTAGCGGGGGGGGAAAACGAGCAGTACTTC. This translates into CASSPGLAGGENEQYF.

The V and J genes are TRBV4-1 and TRBJ1-1; D unclear. CDR3 length equals 15 residues. Germline V gene lookup returns CDR1 MGHRA and CDR2 YSYEKL. With 1 base removed from V and 2 bases from J, the gap between germline ends came to 11 bases. The CDR3 DNA is TGCGCCAGCAGCCAAGCCCAACTAAGAAACACTGAAGCTTTCTTT. Translation gives CASSQAQLRNTEAFF.

The chain is built from TRBV5-1 and TRBJ2-6; TRBD1 agrees at 9 bases. Germline CDR1 and CDR2: SGHRS and YFSETQ. Unmatched junction bases numbered 5, after V lost 5 bases and J lost 2 bases. This CDR3 is 16 amino acids long. Here the CDR3 reads CASRQGAQPGANVLTF. For the CDR3, the DNA is TGCGCCAGCAGACAGGGGGCCCAACCTGGGGCCAACGTCCTGACTTTC.

Only one count was recorded for this clone. The chain has TRBV14 and TRBJ2-3; TRBD1 agrees at 9 bases. CDR3 length: 15 amino acids. Germline V gene data show CDR1 as SGHDN and CDR2 as FVKESK. J lost 5 bases, V lost 2 bases, and 5 bases had no gene match. CDR3 loop: CASSQSTGGVDTQYF. The CDR3 DNA follows: TGTGCCAGCAGCCAATCGACAGGGGGAGTAGATACGCAGTATTTT.

The CDR3 DNA is TGTGCCAGCAGCTTCCGGGGGGCACCTGAGACGAACACCGGGGAGCTGTTTTTT. Residues: CASSFRGAPETNTGELFF. The genes are TRBV9 and TRBJ2-2; D possibly corresponds to TRBD2 (7 bases). The CDR3 extends over 18 amino acids. Germline CDR1 reads SGDLS; CDR2 reads YYNGEE. V dropped 4 bases and J dropped 0 bases, with 19 bases sitting between them.

J is TRBJ2-5 and V is TRBV28; tentative D call: TRBD1 (6 bases). Trimming took off 5 bases at V and 4 bases at J, with 17 bases between the two ends. Germline-derived CDR1 and CDR2 are MDHEN and SYDVKM. The CDR3 spans 15 residues. CDR3 residues: CASSRRDTWAETQYF. CDR3 bases: TGTGCCAGCAGTCGACGGGACACTTGGGCAGAGACCCAGTACTTC.

This rearrangement joins TRBV6-1 to TRBJ2-7, with D tentatively TRBD1 (6 bases). This CDR3 comprises 11 residues. Germline values: CDR1 MNHNS, CDR2 SASEGT. V dropped 8 bases and J dropped 2 bases, with 7 bases sitting between them. CDR3 DNA: TGTGCCAGCGGACAGCCCTACGAGCAGTACTTC. Its translation: CASGQPYEQYF.